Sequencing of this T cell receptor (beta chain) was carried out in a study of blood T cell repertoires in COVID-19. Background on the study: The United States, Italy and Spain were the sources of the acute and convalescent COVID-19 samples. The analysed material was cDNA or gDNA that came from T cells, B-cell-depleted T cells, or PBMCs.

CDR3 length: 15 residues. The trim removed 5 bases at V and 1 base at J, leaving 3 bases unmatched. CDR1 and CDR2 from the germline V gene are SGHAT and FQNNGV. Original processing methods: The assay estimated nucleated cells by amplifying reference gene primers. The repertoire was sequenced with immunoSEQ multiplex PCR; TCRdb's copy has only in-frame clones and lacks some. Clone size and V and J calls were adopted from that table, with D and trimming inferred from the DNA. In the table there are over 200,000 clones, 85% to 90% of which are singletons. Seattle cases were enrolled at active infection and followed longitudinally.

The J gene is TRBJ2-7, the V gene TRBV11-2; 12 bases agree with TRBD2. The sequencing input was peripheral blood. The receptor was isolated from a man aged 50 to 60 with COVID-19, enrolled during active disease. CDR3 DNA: TGTGCCAGCAGCGTCCTAGCGGGAGGGTCCTACGAGCAGTACTTC. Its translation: CASSVLAGGSYEQYF.